The rows below give T cell receptor beta chains drawn from one sample of a study of blood T cell repertoires in COVID-19. Libraries were prepared by immunoSEQ multiplex PCR; TCRdb keeps only in-frame clonotypes and omits some of them. Here the sample spans some 46,000 clones, 87% being singletons. The sample was peripheral blood. Receptor source: a man aged 60 to 69 with active COVID-19. Both conserved end residues are part of each CDR3. A D gene is named only where the DNA matches it firmly. Clone size is shown for a subset of rows, as once, few, many or a class of expanded clone.

J: TRBJ1-4; V: TRBV4-2; size: .; D: .; DNA: TGTGCCAGCAGCCAAGCTCAGAAAGCAACTAATGAAAAACTGTTTTTT; CDR3: CASSQAQKATNEKLFF
J: TRBJ2-2; V: TRBV11-3; size: .; D: .; DNA: TGTGCCAGCAGCCGGGATCAGAACACCGGGGAGCTGTTTTTT; CDR3: CASSRDQNTGELFF
J: TRBJ2-7; V: TRBV28; size: .; D: TRBD1; DNA: TGTGCCAGCAGTAGCTCCGGGACAGGGATTTACGAGCAGTACTTC; CDR3: CASSSSGTGIYEQYF
J: TRBJ2-3; V: TRBV7-7; size: .; D: .; DNA: TGTGCTAGCAGTACAGGAACTAGCTTTACAGATACGCAGTATTTT; CDR3: CASSTGTSFTDTQYF
J: TRBJ2-2; V: TRBV7-8; size: .; D: TRBD1; DNA: TGTGCCAGCAGCTTAGGACCCGGGACAGGGGAAACCGGGGAGCTGTTTTTT; CDR3: CASSLGPGTGETGELFF
J: TRBJ2-3; V: TRBV7-9; size: .; D: TRBD2; DNA: TGTGCCAGCAGCCCCATGGCGGGGGGCTTCACAGATACGCAGTATTTT; CDR3: CASSPMAGGFTDTQYF
J: TRBJ2-1; V: TRBV7-2; size: .; D: .; DNA: TGTGCCAGCAGCCTACAGGGATTTGAGCAGTTCTTC; CDR3: CASSLQGFEQFF
J: TRBJ1-3; V: TRBV10-2; size: .; D: TRBD1; DNA: TGCGCCAGCAGTGAGAGACAGGGAGGTGGAAACACCATATATTTT; CDR3: CASSERQGGGNTIYF
J: TRBJ2-5; V: TRBV6-7; size: .; D: .; DNA: TGTGCCAGCAGTTACTCGACAGTAGCGGAGTGTCGAGGAGAGACCCAGTACTTC; CDR3: CASSYSTVAECRGETQYF
J: TRBJ2-2; V: TRBV28; size: .; D: .; DNA: TGTGCCAGCGGCAAAACGGGGTACACCGGGGAGCTGTTTTTT; CDR3: CASGKTGYTGELFF
J: TRBJ2-3; V: TRBV4-2; size: .; D: TRBD2; DNA: TGTGCCAGCAGCCAACCCCAAGGACTAGCGGGGCAAGAAGCGCAGTATTTT; CDR3: CASSQPQGLAGQEAQYF
J: TRBJ2-2; V: TRBV5-6; size: .; D: TRBD1; DNA: TGTGCCAGCAGCACCCAGGGGGCTGGGGTCACCGGGGAGCTGTTTTTT; CDR3: CASSTQGAGVTGELFF
J: TRBJ1-3; V: TRBV18; size: once; D: TRBD1; DNA: TGTGCCAGCTCACCATCGACAGGGGCATTTGGAAACACCATATATTTT; CDR3: CASSPSTGAFGNTIYF
J: TRBJ1-1; V: TRBV11-2; size: .; D: .; DNA: TGTGCCAGCAGCTTAGAGAGGAACACTGAAGCTTTCTTT; CDR3: CASSLERNTEAFF
J: TRBJ2-1; V: TRBV5-6; size: few; D: TRBD1; DNA: TGTGCCAGCAGAAGACAGGGTGAGCAGTTCTTC; CDR3: CASRRQGEQFF